A selection of T cell receptor beta chains follows, all from one sample in a study of blood T cell repertoires in COVID-19. This table comes from immunoSEQ multiplex PCR, and its TCRdb copy is limited to in-frame clones, with some not included. This table has just over 650,000 clones, 75% to 90% appearing once. Sequenced material: peripheral blood. The receptor set was obtained from a woman between 18 and 29 years old with acute or convalescent COVID-19. Each CDR3 is given with its conserved first and last residue. The D gene is left open where the match is weak. Clone size is stated in some rows and not others, as once, few, many or a class when expanded.

J gene | clone size | D gene | V gene | CDR3 DNA | CDR3 protein
TRBJ1-2 | . | . | TRBV30 | TGTGCCTGGCAAACAGGGCCCTATGGCTACACCTTC | CAWQTGPYGYTF
TRBJ2-7 | . | . | TRBV25-1 | TGTGCCAGCAGTGATCACGGTAGCTCCTACGAGCAGTACTTC | CASSDHGSSYEQYF
TRBJ1-1 | . | . | TRBV18 | TGTGCCAGCTCAGATCTCAGGGACACTGAAGCTTTCTTT | CASSDLRDTEAFF
TRBJ1-2 | . | . | TRBV10-3 | TGTGCCATCAGCCCAGGTGCGGGCTATGGCTACACCTTC | CAISPGAGYGYTF
TRBJ1-5 | . | . | TRBV9 | TGTGCCAGCAGCGCCGACAGTAGCAATCAGCCCCAGCATTTT | CASSADSSNQPQHF
TRBJ1-2 | . | TRBD1 | TRBV6-5 | TGTGCCACACTACAGGGGCCTAACTATGGCTACACCTTC | CATLQGPNYGYTF
TRBJ1-5 | . | . | TRBV28 | TGTGCCAGCAGTTTTGCGGGGTTGGGTCAGCCCCAGCATTTT | CASSFAGLGQPQHF
TRBJ2-7 | once | . | TRBV7-2 | TGTGCCAGCAGCTTAGATGTAGGACTCCATTACTTC | CASSLDVGLHYF
TRBJ2-7 | . | TRBD1 | TRBV2 | TGTGCCAGCCAAGGGCCGGGACAGGGAGGGTACTACGAGCAGTACTTC | CASQGPGQGGYYEQYF
TRBJ2-3 | . | . | TRBV7-2 | TGTGCCAGCAGCCCCCGGACTCTTAGCACAGATACGCAGTATTTT | CASSPRTLSTDTQYF
TRBJ2-7 | . | TRBD2 | TRBV3-1/TRBV3-2 | TGTGCCAGCAGCCAACCTCGGACTAGCGGCTCCTACGAGCAGTACTTC | CASSQPRTSGSYEQYF
TRBJ1-1 | . | . | TRBV7-9 | TGTGCCAGCAGCTACTCGGGGGGCCGGACTGAAGCTTTCTTT | CASSYSGGRTEAFF
TRBJ1-2 | few | . | TRBV7-3 | TGTGCCAGCAGCTTAGCACAGGGTTCTCCCTACACCTTC | CASSLAQGSPYTF
TRBJ1-1 | . | . | TRBV28 | TGTGCCAGCAGTTTAGTCACAGTTCAGGGTGTGAACACTGAAGCTTTCTTT | CASSLVTVQGVNTEAFF
TRBJ1-2 | . | TRBD1 | TRBV12-3/TRBV12-4 | TGTGCCAGCAGCCTTGACAGGGGGGATAGCTACACCTTC | CASSLDRGDSYTF
TRBJ2-7 | . | . | TRBV15 | TGTGCCACCACGGGGTATTTGTCCTACGAGCAGTACTTC | CATTGYLSYEQYF
TRBJ2-2 | . | . | TRBV3-1/TRBV3-2 | TGTGCCAGCAGCCCCGGGAGGGGGCCCACCGGGGAGCTGTTTTTT | CASSPGRGPTGELFF
TRBJ2-1 | . | TRBD1 | TRBV5-6 | TGTGCCAGCAGCCGGGGACAGACGATCTCCTACAATGAGCAGTTCTTC | CASSRGQTISYNEQFF
TRBJ1-1 | . | . | TRBV7-8 | TGTGCCAGCAGCTTAGTGCCAGGGCTTGTCACTGAAGCTTTCTTT | CASSLVPGLVTEAFF
TRBJ2-2 | once | . | TRBV4-1 | TGCGCCAGCAGCCTCTTCGGGGAGCTGTTTTTT | CASSLFGELFF
TRBJ2-3 | . | TRBD2 | TRBV4-3 | TGCGCCAGCAGCCAGCTACTAGCGGGGGGCACTACGCAGTATTTT | CASSQLLAGGTTQYF
TRBJ1-4 | once | TRBD1 | TRBV30 | TGTGCCTGGAGCTTGGACAGGCTGAGTGAAAAACTGTTTTTT | CAWSLDRLSEKLFF
TRBJ2-1 | . | TRBD1 | TRBV19 | TGTGCCAGTACCTCCCCCGGGACAGGGGGGAGTGGTGAGCAGTTCTTC | CASTSPGTGGSGEQFF
TRBJ2-3 | . | . | TRBV11-2 | TGTGCCAGCGCCATACTCCTCGAGTGGTCAGATACGCAGTATTTT | CASAILLEWSDTQYF
TRBJ2-5 | . | TRBD2 | TRBV3-1/TRBV3-2 | TGTGCCAGCACCAATCTAGCGGGGGGGCCGGAGACCCAGTACTTC | CASTNLAGGPETQYF
TRBJ1-4 | . | . | TRBV10-3 | TGTGCCATCAGCGACAGGACCAATGAAAAACTGTTTTTT | CAISDRTNEKLFF
TRBJ2-2 | . | TRBD1 | TRBV9 | TGTGCCAGCAGCGCCCCACAGGGGATGGACACCGGGGAGCTGTTTTTT | CASSAPQGMDTGELFF
TRBJ1-3 | . | . | TRBV7-9 | TGTGCCAGCAGCTCAGGGAACTCTGGAAACACCATATATTTT | CASSSGNSGNTIYF
TRBJ1-1 | once | TRBD1 | TRBV5-1 | TGCGCCAGCAGCTCAGGGGGCGCTTGGACTGAAGCTTTCTTT | CASSSGGAWTEAFF
TRBJ2-6 | . | TRBD1 | TRBV9 | TGTGCCAGCAGCGTAGTACCGGGACAGGAAGGGTCTGGGGCCAACGTCCTGACTTTC | CASSVVPGQEGSGANVLTF
TRBJ2-7 | once | . | TRBV7-9 | TGTGCCAGCACCCCCGGGAACGCCCTCTCCTACGAGCAGTACTTC | CASTPGNALSYEQYF
TRBJ2-2 | . | TRBD1 | TRBV6-5 | TGTGCCGGGGGACAGGGGAAAACCGGGGAGCTGTTTTTT | CAGGQGKTGELFF
TRBJ1-1 | once | . | TRBV6-5 | TGTGCCAGCAGATCCGGACAACTGAACACTGAAGCTTTCTTT | CASRSGQLNTEAFF
TRBJ1-1 | . | . | TRBV5-8 | TGTGCCAGCAACCTCAGATTAGCTTTCTTT | CASNLRLAFF
TRBJ2-3 | few | TRBD2 | TRBV6-2/TRBV6-3 | TGTGCCAGCACCCCCGGCGGGGGGAGCACAGATACGCAGTATTTT | CASTPGGGSTDTQYF
TRBJ1-4 | . | . | TRBV29-1 | TGCAGCGTCCAAGACCAGGGGCGGAATGAAAAACTGTTTTTT | CSVQDQGRNEKLFF
TRBJ1-3 | . | . | TRBV19 | TGTGCCAGTAGTATTTTCCTTTATCCAAACACCATATATTTT | CASSIFLYPNTIYF
TRBJ2-7 | . | . | TRBV5-6 | TGTGCCAGCAGCTCCACCTACGAGCAGTACTTC | CASSSTYEQYF
TRBJ2-7 | . | TRBD2 | TRBV7-2 | TGTGCCAGCAGCTTCGGGGGGGCCTCCTACGAGCAGTACTTC | CASSFGGASYEQYF
TRBJ1-4 | . | . | TRBV2 | TGTGCCAGCAGTCCTACGACAGGATATAATGAAAAACTGTTTTTT | CASSPTTGYNEKLFF
TRBJ2-7 | . | TRBD2 | TRBV2 | TGTGCCAGCAGAACCTCTGGGGGAAGCGGGGCTCTTCAGTACTTC | CASRTSGGSGALQYF
TRBJ1-2 | . | . | TRBV6-5 | TGTGCCAGCAGTTACTCCCCAGGAACCTATGGCTACACCTTC | CASSYSPGTYGYTF
TRBJ2-3 | . | . | TRBV11-3 | TGTGCCAGCAGCTTAGATTGGCAGGAAGATACGCAGTATTTT | CASSLDWQEDTQYF
TRBJ1-2 | . | . | TRBV3-1/TRBV3-2 | TGTGCCAGCAGCCGTCTTTCGGACGGGGTACTTAATAGGTATGGCTACACCTTC | CASSRLSDGVLNRYGYTF
TRBJ2-3 | . | . | TRBV24-1 | TGTGCCACCAGTGGGCCCGGGGGGCGGTCCTCAGGAGATACGCAGTATTTT | CATSGPGGRSSGDTQYF
TRBJ1-6 | . | . | TRBV4-1 | TGCGCCAGCAGCCAAATATTCTCCTATAATTCACCCCTCCACTTT | CASSQIFSYNSPLHF
TRBJ2-7 | . | . | TRBV12-3/TRBV12-4 | TGTGCCAGCTGCCGCGGCTCCTACGAGCAGTACTTC | CASCRGSYEQYF
TRBJ1-2 | . | TRBD1 | TRBV24-1 | TGTGCCACCAGTGACCCGGGACAGGGATATGGCTACACCTTC | CATSDPGQGYGYTF
TRBJ1-1 | . | . | TRBV6-5 | TGTGCCAGCAGGCTCCGGGGAATGAACACTGAAGCTTTCTTT | CASRLRGMNTEAFF
TRBJ1-1 | few | TRBD1 | TRBV11-2 | TGTGCCAGCAGCTTGGGGGTCAGGGGGCACACTGAAGCTTTCTTT | CASSLGVRGHTEAFF
TRBJ1-4 | . | . | TRBV7-9 | TGTGCCAGCAGCGGGGGCTTCGGGCAGGGGTCTGAAAAACTGTTTTTT | CASSGGFGQGSEKLFF
TRBJ2-2 | . | . | TRBV2 | TGTGCCAGCAGTGAACGCCCGTGGGGGGCCGGGGAGCTGTTTTTT | CASSERPWGAGELFF
TRBJ1-4 | . | TRBD1 | TRBV19 | TGTGCCAGTAGTACGGGACAGGACGCAACTAATGAAAAACTGTTTTTT | CASSTGQDATNEKLFF
TRBJ2-5 | . | TRBD1 | TRBV7-3 | TGTGCCAGCAGCGAGGGCAGGGGGCGGGAGACCCAGTACTTC | CASSEGRGRETQYF
TRBJ1-2 | few | . | TRBV30 | TGTGCCTGGAGTGTAACCGCAGGGGCGAGGGGCTACACCTTC | CAWSVTAGARGYTF